Each of the 32 T cell receptor beta chains below was sequenced from the same sample in a study of T cell repertoires in cytomegalovirus infection. These TCRs' antigens remain unknown. MiXCR, applied by TCRdb to the reads, yields one record per CDR3 protein. In the table there are hundreds of thousands of distinct CDR3 sequences, around 31% of which are singletons. The input for sequencing was cultured CD8+ T cells from PBMCs, taken from culture after CMV antigen stimulation. These TCRs come from a human donor in good health (CMV status not recorded). Some clones in this sample may be carry-over from other donors' samples.

This chain joins TRBV24-1 and TRBJ2-1, with 12 bases identical to TRBD1. With 8 bases clipped from V and 0 bases from J, the junction kept 10 bases outside the gene matches. CDR3 length equals 18 residues. Germline V gene sequence: CDR1 KGHDR, CDR2 SFDVKD. The CDR3 coding sequence is TGTGCCACCAATTGGGACAGGGGGCCTTCGAGCTCCTACAATGAGCAGTTCTTC. It specifies CATNWDRGPSSSYNEQFF.

This clonotype appeared a few times. The genes are TRBV20-1 and TRBJ2-2; D assignment may be TRBD1 or TRBD2 (5 bases each). Germline values: CDR1 DFQATT, CDR2 SNEGSKA (reference sequence). The CDR3 is 16 residues long. V lost 6 bases and J lost 0, with 17 bases in between. DNA of the CDR3: TGCAGTGCCACCCCTGGTTTGGGGGCGAACACCGGGGAGCTGTTTTTT. Amino acid sequence: CSATPGLGANTGELFF.

The rearrangement uses TRBV19 and TRBJ2-1, with 9 bases identical to TRBD1. The ends lost 4 bases at V and 9 bases at J; junction bases unmatched: 10. This CDR3 region has 15 residues. Germline loops: CDR1 LNHDA, CDR2 SQIVND (reference sequence). The CDR3 DNA sequence: TGTGCCAGTAGTAATCCGGGACAGGGAGGGGTTGAGCAGTTCTTC. It encodes CASSNPGQGGVEQFF.

CDR3 DNA: TGTGCCAGCAACGACGACCACACGGGCAATGAGCAGTTCTTC. Encoded protein: CASNDDHTGNEQFF. The chain carries TRBV6-6 and TRBJ2-1, with D unclear. The V gene's germline CDR1 is MNHNY and CDR2 SVGAGI (reference sequence). The ends were cut back, 7 bases at V and 6 bases at J, with 16 bases in the middle. This CDR3 region has 14 residues.

This clonotype showed up just a few times. CDR3 in DNA: TGCGCCAGCAGCCAAGACTTTTTCGCCGGAAACACCATATATTTT. Its protein product is CASSQDFFAGNTIYF. The V call is TRBV4-3, the J call TRBJ1-3; no clear D. The CDR3 is made up of 15 amino acids. V was clipped by 0 bases and J by 4 bases, with 10 bases between them. Germline V CDR1 and CDR2: LGHNA, YSLEER.

This clonotype was recorded a few times. The chain employs TRBV7-9 and TRBJ1-4, with D unclear. Germline CDR1 reads SEHNR; CDR2 reads FQNEAQ (reference sequence). This CDR3 is 14 amino acids long. The ends were cut back, 5 bases at V and 6 bases at J, with 13 bases in the middle. CDR3 region: CASSDYSGHEKLFF. For the CDR3, the DNA is TGTGCCAGCAGCGACTACAGCGGGCATGAAAAACTGTTTTTT.

This clonotype was counted a few times. The gene calls are TRBV12-3 or TRBV12-4 and TRBJ1-2, with 8 bases lining up with TRBD1. The CDR3 is 16 amino acids. After removal of 5 bases from V and 4 bases from J, the junction contained 12 bases not matched to a gene. The CDR3 DNA reads as TGTGCCAGCAGTCCACCCACAGGGGGACCCACCTATGGCTACACCTTC. Residues: CASSPPTGGPTYGYTF.

The chain recombines TRBV27 with TRBJ2-7; 7 bases line up with TRBD1. CDR1 is MNHEY and CDR2 is SMNVEV in the germline V gene (reference sequence). V shed 2 bases and J 0 bases; nucleotides not matched to a gene: 13. The CDR3 contains 18 residues. For the CDR3, the DNA is TGTGCCAGCAGTTTAATAGGGGACAGACGGTTTAACTCCTACGAGCAGTACTTC. Translation: CASSLIGDRRFNSYEQYF.

A few counts support this clonotype. The chain links TRBV20-1 to TRBJ2-7; D is possibly TRBD2 (7 bases). The CDR3 sequence is 15 residues long. With 6 bases removed from V and 5 bases from J, the gap between germline ends came to 23 bases. CDR1 and CDR2 from the germline V gene are DFQATT and SNEGSKA (reference sequence). The CDR3 sequence is CSAWDLGGATHEQYF. CDR3 sequence (DNA): TGCAGTGCCTGGGATCTAGGGGGGGCCACCCACGAGCAGTACTTC.

This clonotype was counted a few times. The rearrangement links TRBV4-1 to TRBJ1-5; D not resolved. The CDR3 has 15 residues. CDR1 and CDR2 from the germline V gene are MGHRA and YSYEKL. The V gene lost 0 bases and the J gene lost 2 bases, with 8 bases spanning the gap. The CDR3 DNA sequence: TGCGCCAGCAGCCAAGATCCGTCAGGCAATCAGCCCCAGCATTTT. Its translation: CASSQDPSGNQPQHF.

There are a few counts of this clonotype. As DNA, the CDR3 is TGCAGTGCTCCCTCGGGACAGGGTTTCTACAATGAGCAGTTCTTC. Amino acid sequence: CSAPSGQGFYNEQFF. The chain carries TRBV20-1 and TRBJ2-1; 9 nucleotides match TRBD1. Trimming cost V 5 bases and J 3 bases; bases outside gene matches: 8. This CDR3 region has 15 residues. The germline gives CDR1 DFQATT, CDR2 SNEGSKA (reference sequence).

Comment on this clonotype: A much larger clonotype is one base distant, so this may be a read error. V and J are TRBV15 and TRBJ2-1, with TRBD2 matching 12 bases. Germline lookup yields CDR1 LNHNV and CDR2 YYDKDF (reference sequence). The CDR3 is 15 residues long. The J segment lost 4 bases and the V segment lost 4 bases, leaving 2 bases of the junction unmatched. CDR3 in amino acids: CATSKLAGGYNEQFF. CDR3 bases: TGTGCCACCAGCAAACTAGCGGGGGGTTACAATGAGCAGTTCTTC.

The chain couples TRBV24-1 to TRBJ2-1, with 7 bases matching TRBD1. Per the germline V gene, CDR1 is KGHDR and CDR2 is SFDVKD. J was trimmed by 10 bases and V by 3 bases; bases with no gene match: 11. The CDR3 spans 15 residues. In nucleotides, the CDR3 is TGTGCCACCAGTGATCCGCACGGACAGGCGAGGGAGCAGTTCTTC. It is translated as CATSDPHGQAREQFF.

This chain connects TRBV27 to TRBJ1-5; D is possibly TRBD1 (5 bases). Germline V gives CDR1 MNHEY, CDR2 SMNVEV (reference sequence). V was trimmed by 1 base and J by 4 bases, leaving 11 bases between them. The CDR3 consists of 15 residues. The CDR3: CASSLWMGGNQPQHF. CDR3 DNA: TGTGCCAGCAGTTTATGGATGGGGGGGAATCAGCCCCAGCATTTT.

This rearrangement joins TRBV3-1 to TRBJ2-2; the D gene is possibly TRBD1 (6 bases). The CDR3 is made up of 15 amino acids. Trimming removed 8 bases at V and 5 bases at J, with 18 bases between. The germline CDR1 and CDR2 sequences are LGHDT and YNNKEL (reference sequence). CDR3 protein: CASFAGPGETGELFF. CDR3 in DNA: TGTGCCAGCTTCGCCGGGCCAGGGGAAACCGGGGAGCTGTTTTTT.

This CDR3 reads CASSHLQVGTGGSNQPQHF. CDR3 DNA sequence: TGCGCCAGCAGCCACCTACAGGTCGGGACAGGGGGTTCCAATCAGCCCCAGCATTTT. The chain employs TRBV4-1 and TRBJ1-5; 11 positions match TRBD1. CDR1 is MGHRA, CDR2 YSYEKL, per germline. V trimming: 3 bases; J trimming: 3 bases; junction bases outside the gene matches: 13. CDR3 length: 19 residues.

This clonotype was found a few times. J is TRBJ2-7 and V is TRBV4-2; D is unclear. The CDR3 has 12 residues. The V gene lost 0 bases and the J gene lost 6 bases, with 6 bases spanning the gap. CDR1 is LGHNA, CDR2 YNFKEQ, per germline. The CDR3 bases are TGTGCCAGCAGCCAAGATGGTGGCGAGCAGTACTTC. Its translation: CASSQDGGEQYF.

The chain couples TRBV13 to TRBJ2-3; TRBD2 matches 10 bases. Germline-derived CDR1 and CDR2 are PRHDT and FYEKMQ (reference sequence). CDR3 size: 17 residues. The V and J ends lost 1 base and 3 bases, in that order; junction bases with no gene match: 7. The CDR3 sequence is CASSLVLAGGRTDTQYF. The CDR3 coding sequence is TGTGCCAGCAGCTTAGTGTTAGCGGGGGGCCGTACAGATACGCAGTATTTT.

CDR3 protein: CASSQDLYSGAGWETQYF. The CDR3 coding sequence is TGTGCCAGCAGCCAAGATCTGTACTCCGGGGCCGGGTGGGAGACCCAGTACTTC. The rearrangement links TRBV4-2 to TRBJ2-5; TRBD1 or TRBD2 may be the D gene (5 bases each). The V end was cut by 0 bases, the J end by 5 bases, with 22 bases between. CDR1 LGHNA and CDR2 YNFKEQ come from the germline V gene. The CDR3 has 18 residues.

This clonotype was seen once. The V and J genes are TRBV13 and TRBJ2-1; unclear D gene. Deletions cut 10 bases from V and 0 bases from J, with 19 bases between. CDR1 and CDR2 (germline): PRHDT, FYEKMQ (reference sequence). CDR3 length equals 16 residues. CDR3 nucleotides: TGTGCCACCACATCAAGGAAAAGTCACTCCTACAATGAGCAGTTCTTC. It codes for CATTSRKSHSYNEQFF.

This chain connects TRBV20-1 to TRBJ1-2; 8 bases align to TRBD1. This CDR3 is built from 15 residues. J gave up 3 bases and V 2 bases, and 8 bases lay outside the gene matches. In germline, CDR1 is DFQATT, CDR2 SNEGSKA (reference sequence). DNA of the CDR3: TGCAGTGCTAGAAATCGGCAGGGGGCAGACTATGGCTACACCTTC. Translated, it gives CSARNRQGADYGYTF.

This clonotype occurred a few times. The CDR3 region is CASSLDGRGFSGNTIYF. Here the CDR3 DNA reads TGTGCCAGCAGCTTGGATGGCAGGGGGTTCTCTGGAAACACCATATATTTT. The V gene is TRBV5-5, the J gene TRBJ1-3, with 7 bases identical to TRBD1. J gave up 0 bases and V 0 bases, and 6 bases lay outside the gene matches. This CDR3 contains 17 residues. Germline V lookup: CDR1 SGHKS, CDR2 YYEKEE (reference sequence).

The table lists this clonotype with many counts. V and J are TRBV6-1 and TRBJ2-3; TRBD2 agrees at 10 bases. V dropped 5 bases and J dropped 4; count of bases not matched to a gene: 6. Germline loops: CDR1 MNHNS, CDR2 SASEGT. CDR3 size: 15 residues. The CDR3 bases are TGTGCCAGCAGTAACAAGCGGGGGGGGCCAGATACGCAGTATTTT. Translating it yields CASSNKRGGPDTQYF.

This clonotype was seen many times. The chain uses TRBV7-8 and TRBJ2-2; no clear D. V lost 6 bases, J lost 10 bases, and 18 bases lay in between. From germline, CDR1 is SGHVS and CDR2 FQNEAQ. CDR3 size: 14 residues. CDR3 amino acids: CASSLDLMFVELFF. CDR3 DNA sequence: TGTGCCAGCAGTCTGGACCTCATGTTTGTGGAGCTGTTTTTT.

This clonotype was counted between two and nine times. The CDR3 region is CSVPKNTEAFF. In nucleotides, the CDR3 is TGCAGCGTCCCGAAGAACACTGAAGCTTTCTTT. The rearrangement uses TRBV29-1 and TRBJ1-1; D unclear. The germline V gene encodes CDR1 SQVTM and CDR2 ANQGSEA. The CDR3 totals 11 residues. Trimming pared 6 bases from V and 1 base from J, leaving 6 bases between.

This clonotype has a handful of counts. The junction does not match germline at one end; this may be a read error. The CDR3 sequence: CASSPYGAAVNTEAFF. In DNA form, the CDR3 reads TGTGCCAGCAGCCCTTACGGGGCAGCAGTTAACACTGAAGCTTTCTTT. The chain links TRBV4-1 to TRBJ1-1; D is possibly TRBD1 (5 bases). This CDR3 comprises 16 residues. Per germline, CDR1 MGHRA and CDR2 YSYEKL.

In this sample, this clonotype turned up many times. The rearrangement joins TRBV7-2 to TRBJ2-7; TRBD2 agrees at 13 bases. In germline, CDR1 is SGHTA, CDR2 FQGNSA. CDR3 length: 14 amino acids. The J segment lost 6 bases and the V segment lost 2 bases, leaving 1 base of the junction unmatched. This CDR3 is CASSLTSGRGEQYV. CDR3 nucleotides: TGTGCCAGCAGCTTAACTAGCGGGAGGGGCGAGCAGTACGTC.

The V call is TRBV4-1, the J call TRBJ2-1, with 7 bases that match TRBD2. Germline trimming cut 1 base from V and 3 bases from J; bases unmatched to any gene: 0. In germline, CDR1 is MGHRA, CDR2 YSYEKL. The CDR3 loop spans 14 amino acids. CDR3 loop: CASSQGDYYNEQFF. CDR3 DNA sequence: TGCGCCAGCAGCCAAGGGGACTACTACAATGAGCAGTTCTTC.

The gene calls are TRBV19 and TRBJ2-1, with 15 bases that match TRBD2. The length of the CDR3 is 15 residues. The germline gives CDR1 LNHDA, CDR2 SQIVND (reference sequence). V was clipped by 10 bases and J by 4 bases; unmatched bases: 5. The DNA of the CDR3 is TGTGCCACCGGACTAGCGGGGGGGTTATACAATGAGCAGTTCTTC. Its translation is CATGLAGGLYNEQFF. The whole variable domain, remainder taken from reference TRBV19 and TRBJ2-1, is DGGITQSPKYLFRKEGQNVTLSCEQNLNHDAMYWYRQDPGQGLRLIYYSQIVNDFQKGDIAEGYSVSREKKESFPLTVTSAQKNPTAFYLCATGLAGGLYNEQFFGPGTRLTVL.

This clonotype was seen a few times. The CDR3 loop reads CASSRDSNTDTQYF. The CDR3 nucleotides read TGTGCCAGCAGCCGGGACAGTAACACAGATACGCAGTATTTT. The chain has TRBV28 and TRBJ2-3, with 7 bases lining up with TRBD1. The J segment lost 2 bases and the V segment lost 6 bases, leaving 5 bases of the junction unmatched. This CDR3 spans 14 amino acids. CDR1 is MDHEN and CDR2 is SYDVKM in the germline V gene.

This clonotype occurred a few times. In DNA, the CDR3 is TGTGCCAGCAGCGTAGGTGTGGGTAGCAATCAGCCCCAGCATTTT. Translating it yields CASSVGVGSNQPQHF. This chain connects TRBV9 to TRBJ1-5; no definite D call. V was trimmed by 0 bases and J by 0 bases, leaving 7 bases between them. CDR1 SGDLS and CDR2 YYNGEE come from the germline V gene. This CDR3 has 15 residues. Full variable domain (missing parts from reference TRBV9 and TRBJ1-5): DSGVTQTPKHLITATGQRVTLRCSPRSGDLSVYWYQQSLDQGLQFLIQYYNGEERAKGNILERFSAQQFPDLHSELNLSSLELGDSALYFCASSVGVGSNQPQHFGDGTRLSIL.

This clonotype was found many times. The chain combines TRBV7-6 with TRBJ2-6; maybe TRBD2 (6 bases). Trimming stripped 3 bases from V and 1 base from J, with 7 bases between. Germline values: CDR1 SGHVS, CDR2 FNYEAQ. There are 15 residues in the CDR3. The DNA for the CDR3 is TGTGCCAGCAGCTTCGGGGGATCTGGGGCCAACGTCCTGACTTTC. Translated: CASSFGGSGANVLTF.